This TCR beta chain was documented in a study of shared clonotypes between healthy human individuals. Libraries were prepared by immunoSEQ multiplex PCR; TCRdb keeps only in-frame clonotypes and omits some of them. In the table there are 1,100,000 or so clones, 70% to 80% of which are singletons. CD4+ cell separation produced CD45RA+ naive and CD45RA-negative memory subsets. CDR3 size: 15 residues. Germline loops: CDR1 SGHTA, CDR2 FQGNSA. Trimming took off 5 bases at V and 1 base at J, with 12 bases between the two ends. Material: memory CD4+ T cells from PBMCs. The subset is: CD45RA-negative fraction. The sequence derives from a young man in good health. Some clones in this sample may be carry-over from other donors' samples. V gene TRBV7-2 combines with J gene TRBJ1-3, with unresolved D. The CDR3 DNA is TGTGCCAGCAGCCTTAACGGGATATCTGGAAACACCATATATTTT. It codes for CASSLNGISGNTIYF.